The next 5 T cell receptor beta chains were all read from a single sample in a study of cytomegalovirus exposure and HLA in healthy donors (dated by TCRdb to the late 2010s). Library prep was done by the immunoSEQ multiplex PCR assay. A mixture of 60 forward primers for TCR Vbeta segments and 13 reverse primers for TCR Jbeta segments was used in the multiplex PCR. TCRdb's version of the immuneACCESS table is confined to in-frame rearrangements and falls short of the full clone set. An unresolved V gene accounts for under half of the shortfall where checked; the remainder is of unknown origin. In this sample's table one finds over 55,000 clones. Roughly 4% of the sample goes to the ten largest clones. The sample taken for sequencing was PBMCs. The receptors derive from a male donor in good health and CMV-seronegative.

The gene calls are TRBV10-3 and TRBJ2-3, with 8 bases matching TRBD1. Germline CDR1 reads ENHRY; CDR2 reads SYGVKD. The CDR3 covers 15 residues. After removal of 6 bases from V and 2 bases from J, the junction contained 7 bases not matched to a gene. CDR3 coding DNA: TGTGCCATCAGGGCACAGGGGGGTCTCACAGATACGCAGTATTTT. Its protein product is CAIRAQGGLTDTQYF.

This chain uses TRBV7-2 with TRBJ1-4; the match to TRBD1 covers 7 bases. Germline V gene sequence: CDR1 SGHTA, CDR2 FQGNSA. CDR3 size: 13 residues. The V segment lost 4 bases and the J segment 5 bases; nucleotides outside the gene matches: 1. CDR3 DNA sequence: TGTGCCAGCAGCTCGGGACAGAATGAAAAACTGTTTTTT. Translated, it gives CASSSGQNEKLFF.

The chain employs TRBV28 and TRBJ2-3; 7 bases align to TRBD1. Trimming took 7 bases from V and 3 from J; bases not matched to a gene: 13. CDR3 length equals 16 residues. From germline, CDR1 is MDHEN and CDR2 SYDVKM. CDR3 protein: CASTRRGLTLTDTQYF. The CDR3 coding sequence is TGTGCCAGCACCCGAAGGGGGCTTACCTTGACAGATACGCAGTATTTT.

This chain links TRBV7-9 with TRBJ1-4, with 9 bases identical to TRBD1. The trim removed 5 bases at V and 9 bases at J, leaving 10 bases unmatched. The CDR3 extends over 15 amino acids. Germline CDR1 SEHNR, CDR2 FQNEAQ (reference sequence). Here the CDR3 DNA reads TGTGCCAGCAGCCCAGGGGGGACAGGGCGGAAAAAACTGTTTTTT. Translated, it gives CASSPGGTGRKKLFF.

Worth noting for this clone: At one of its ends the junction is not consistent with the germline gene, which may arise from a read error. In the same sample, other DNA sequences code for this CDR3. CDR3: CASSPESGALNSPLHF. The CDR3 DNA is TGTGCCAGCTCACCTGAATCAGGGGCGCTAAATTCACCCCTACACTTT. V gene TRBV18 combines with J gene TRBJ1-6; D might be TRBD1 (6 bases). The CDR3 contains 16 residues. Looked up from germline, CDR1 is KGHSH and CDR2 is LQKENI.